Listed here are 18 T cell receptor beta chains from one sample, sequenced in a study of shared clonotypes between healthy human individuals. Measured with immunoSEQ multiplex PCR; TCRdb has only the in-frame clones, and not every one. Seen here are 2 million or so clones, roughly 95% observed once, and the top ten hold 0.1% to 0.15%. Sequencing was performed on naive CD4+ T cells sorted from blood. Subset in this sample: CD45RA+ positively selected. These receptors were collected from a man younger than 35 in good health.

The CDR3 nucleotides read TGTGCCAGCTCATCCTGGACTAGCGGGAGTCCCCGGACGCAGTATTTT. This translates into CASSSWTSGSPRTQYF. The chain employs TRBV18 and TRBJ2-3, with 13 bases aligning to TRBD2. The CDR3 has 16 amino acids. CDR1 KGHSH and CDR2 LQKENI come from the germline V gene. The J segment lost 9 bases and the V segment lost 5 bases, leaving 11 bases of the junction unmatched.

J is TRBJ2-1 and V is TRBV9; no clear D. This CDR3 is built from 15 residues. Germline V gene data show CDR1 as SGDLS and CDR2 as YYNGEE. V was pared by 0 bases and J by 3 bases, with 10 bases between. The CDR3 nucleotides read TGTGCCAGCAGCGTAGATCCGTTCCTCTACAATGAGCAGTTCTTC. It yields the protein CASSVDPFLYNEQFF.

The chain combines TRBV5-6 with TRBJ2-2; TRBD1 might be the D (5 bases). The germline V and J ends were trimmed by 0 bases and 4 bases, with 10 bases remaining between them. From germline, CDR1 is SGHDT and CDR2 YYEEEE. The CDR3 contains 15 residues. DNA of the CDR3: TGTGCCAGCAGCTTGGCAGGGTGGTCCACCGGGGAGCTGTTTTTT. This translates into CASSLAGWSTGELFF. The full variable domain, rest sourced from reference TRBV5-6 and TRBJ2-2, is DAGVTQSPTHLIKTRGQQVTLRCSPKSGHDTVSWYQQALGQGPQFIFQYYEEEERQRGNFPDRFSGHQFPNYSSELNVNALLLGDSALYLCASSLAGWSTGELFFGEGSRLTVL.

Concerning this clone: The same CDR3 is also encoded by other DNA sequences in this sample. The gene calls are TRBV7-9 and TRBJ2-6; D might be TRBD1 (5 bases). Germline CDR1 reads SEHNR; CDR2 reads FQNEAQ (reference sequence). Trimming removed 2 bases at V and 2 bases at J, with 7 bases between. The length of the CDR3 is 15 residues. CDR3 coding DNA: TGTGCCAGCAGCTTAACAGGAGCTGGGGCCAACGTCCTGACTTTC. Amino acid sequence: CASSLTGAGANVLTF.

This chain joins TRBV6-1 and TRBJ2-4, with 11 bases identical to TRBD1. V was pared by 8 bases and J by 3 bases, with 6 bases of the junction left unmatched. The CDR3 runs to 15 residues. Germline CDR1 and CDR2: MNHNS and SASEGT. In DNA form, the CDR3 reads TGTGCCAGCGGGTCGGGACAGGGGGACAAAAACATTCAGTACTTC. Translating it yields CASGSGQGDKNIQYF.

The chain couples TRBV28 to TRBJ2-7, with D perhaps TRBD2 (5 bases). The V end was cut by 3 bases, the J end by 4 bases, with 13 bases between. CDR1 and CDR2 from the germline V gene are MDHEN and SYDVKM. The CDR3 extends over 14 amino acids. Here the CDR3 DNA reads TGTGCCAGCAGTTTTGTTCGAGCGGATTACGAGCAGTACTTC. This sequence encodes CASSFVRADYEQYF. Full variable domain (remainder filled in from reference TRBV28 and TRBJ2-7): DVKVTQSSRYLVKRTGEKVFLECVQDMDHENMFWYRQDPGLGLRLIYFSYDVKMKEKGDIPEGYSVSREKKERFSLILESASTNQTSMYLCASSFVRADYEQYFGPGTRLTVT.

To note about this clone: Germline is not matched at one junction end, which may reflect a read error. Other DNA sequences in this specimen translate into the identical CDR3. The chain has TRBV7-7 and TRBJ2-5; TRBD1 might be the D (5 bases). The germline CDR1 and CDR2 sequences are SSHAT and FNYEAQ (reference sequence). CDR3 length: 14 residues. The CDR3: CASSLGATQETQYF. The CDR3 DNA sequence: TGTGCTAGCAGCTTAGGGGCTACGCAAGAGACCCAGTACTTC.

This clone was seen only a few times. The rearrangement links TRBV29-1 to TRBJ1-2; possibly TRBD1 for D (5 bases). V was shortened by 1 base and J by 4 bases, with 13 bases between the two germline ends. The CDR3 has 14 amino acids. Germline CDR1 is SQVTM and CDR2 is ANQGSEA. The CDR3 reads CSVEGGEPTYGYTF. The CDR3 DNA reads as TGCAGCGTTGAAGGAGGGGAACCTACCTATGGCTACACCTTC.

This rearrangement joins TRBV9 to TRBJ2-1; 7 bases line up with TRBD1. The junction had 6 bases not matched to a gene; V was cut back by 1 base and J by 5 bases. From germline, CDR1 is SGDLS and CDR2 YYNGEE. This CDR3 is 15 amino acids long. CDR3 amino acids: CASSVQQGNDNEQFF. As DNA, the CDR3 is TGTGCCAGCAGCGTACAACAGGGGAACGACAATGAGCAGTTCTTC.

At least ten counts were recorded for this clone. The chain combines TRBV19 with TRBJ1-2; TRBD1 agrees at 9 bases. This CDR3 region has 15 residues. J lost 2 bases, V lost 4 bases, and 5 bases had no gene match. The germline gives CDR1 LNHDA, CDR2 SQIVND (reference sequence). CDR3 amino acids: CASSTRDRENYGYTF. CDR3 nucleotides: TGTGCCAGTAGTACACGGGACAGGGAAAACTATGGCTACACCTTC. Together with reference TRBV19 and TRBJ1-2, the CDR3 gives the full variable domain: DGGITQSPKYLFRKEGQNVTLSCEQNLNHDAMYWYRQDPGQGLRLIYYSQIVNDFQKGDIAEGYSVSREKKESFPLTVTSAQKNPTAFYLCASSTRDRENYGYTFGSGTRLTVV.

The chain recombines TRBV5-4 with TRBJ2-3, with D perhaps assigned TRBD1 or TRBD2 (5 bases each). This CDR3 is built from 13 residues. Germline V gene lookup returns CDR1 SGHNT and CDR2 YYREEE (reference sequence). The V and J ends lost 4 bases and 11 bases respectively, with 17 bases between them. The chain's CDR3 is CASSATGASLQYF. The CDR3 DNA reads as TGTGCCAGCAGCGCGACCGGGGCCTCCTTGCAGTATTTT.

The chain couples TRBV28 to TRBJ2-7; 7 positions agree with TRBD2. The J segment lost 0 bases and the V segment lost 4 bases, leaving 3 bases of the junction unmatched. The CDR3 totals 14 residues. Germline V CDR1 and CDR2: MDHEN, SYDVKM. The CDR3 DNA is TGTGCCAGCAGTTCTCGGACTAGCTCCTACGAGCAGTACTTC. It specifies CASSSRTSSYEQYF.

The rearrangement uses TRBV5-8 and TRBJ2-1; TRBD1 is a possible D gene (6 bases). V lost 2 bases, J lost 10 bases, and 10 bases lay in between. Looked up from germline, CDR1 is SGHTS and CDR2 is YDEGEE. This CDR3 is built from 12 residues. The DNA of the CDR3 is TGTGCCAGCAGCTTACAGGGCGAGGAGCAGTTCTTC. Translation: CASSLQGEEQFF.

This clone appeared once. J is TRBJ2-1 and V is TRBV6-1; TRBD2 is a possible D gene (6 bases). CDR1 and CDR2 from the germline V gene are MNHNS and SASEGT. V was cut by 7 bases and J by 0 bases, with 10 bases left in between. The CDR3 has 14 residues. The CDR3 DNA reads as TGTGCCAGCACGGGGGTCCACTCCTACAATGAGCAGTTCTTC. It specifies CASTGVHSYNEQFF.

The rearrangement joins TRBV6-5 to TRBJ1-3; 8 nucleotides line up with TRBD1. Trimming removed 5 bases from V and 1 base from J; junction bases left unmatched: 4. The CDR3 length is 15 residues. The germline V gene encodes CDR1 MNHEY and CDR2 SVGAGI. The CDR3 protein is CASSGTGLSGNTIYF. The CDR3 coding sequence is TGTGCCAGCAGTGGGACAGGTCTGTCTGGAAACACCATATATTTT.

The rearrangement uses TRBV27 and TRBJ1-5; 9 nucleotides align to TRBD1. The CDR3 totals 14 residues. Germline CDR1 reads MNHEY; CDR2 reads SMNVEV (reference sequence). V trimming: 4 bases; J trimming: 10 bases; junction bases outside the gene matches: 8. This chain's CDR3 is CASSSGQGLRPQHF. CDR3 nucleotide sequence: TGTGCCAGCAGTTCGGGACAGGGCCTCCGACCCCAGCATTTT.

This clone has only one observation. This chain connects TRBV30 to TRBJ2-6; D remains unclear. Germline V gene lookup returns CDR1 GTSNPN and CDR2 SVGIG (reference sequence). Trimming removed 7 bases from V and 0 bases from J, with 7 bases in between. The CDR3 consists of 13 residues. The CDR3 is CASRDSGANVLTF. DNA for the CDR3: TGTGCCTCAAGGGACTCTGGGGCCAACGTCCTGACTTTC.

The chain couples TRBV5-1 to TRBJ2-1; weak D call: TRBD1 (5 bases). The CDR3 contains 14 residues. Trimming removed 0 bases at V and 4 bases at J, with 8 bases between. CDR1 SGHRS and CDR2 YFSETQ come from the germline V gene. The CDR3 spells CASSLVTAYNEQFF. CDR3 coding DNA: TGCGCCAGCAGCTTGGTGACAGCGTACAATGAGCAGTTCTTC.